This entry is about one T cell receptor beta chain. Antigen: not known. The data were taken from a study of vaccination effects on CD4 cells after COVID-19. The wider study: With the ViraFEST assay, the study expanded antigen-specific CD4+ T cells using viral peptide pools, then sequenced them. Samples gathered post-vaccine arrived a median of 72 days past the second dose. The study, taken as a whole, reports: Late in the post-vaccination period, infection-induced and vaccine-induced clones underwent marked clonal contraction.

CD4+ T cells were isolated after around ten days of culture. Either the BNT162b2 or mRNA-1273 vaccine was given to participants in two doses. Cells had half their medium changed to IL-2 medium on days 3 and 7. Generated by immunoSEQ multiplex PCR, the TCRdb table keeps only in-frame clones and is missing some. The sample contains about 45,000 clones, 60% to 75% of which appear only once. V dropped 4 bases and J dropped 5 bases, with 11 bases sitting between them. Germline V lookup: CDR1 SGHDN, CDR2 FVKESK. This CDR3 region has 13 residues. The J gene is TRBJ1-2, the V gene TRBV14; weak D call: TRBD1 (5 bases). The receptor comes from a human donor who received a COVID-19 vaccine. The sample consisted of CD4+ T cells from PBMCs cultured without peptide, taken after COVID-19 vaccination. In nucleotides, the CDR3 is TGTGCCAGCAGCCCCGACAGAATTTATGGCTACACCTTC. This translates into CASSPDRIYGYTF.